The sequence of this T cell receptor beta chain was determined in a study of shared clonotypes between healthy human individuals. Study in general: Every donor yielded three CD4 naive, three CD4 memory, two CD8 naive and one CD8 memory plate. Overall study results and limits: Relative to clonotypes present in all four donors, those not shared had lower generation probabilities. Naive CD4 clonotype sharing across four donors was 4.5% to 6%.

This clone was seen at least ten times. Its specificity is not known. This table comes from immunoSEQ multiplex PCR, and its TCRdb copy is limited to in-frame clones, with some not included. The data hold some 200,000 clones, with under 80% observed a single time. Investigators divided CD4+ cells into CD45RA+ naive and CD45RA-negative memory subsets. The CDR3 contains 14 residues. V lost 7 bases and J lost 8; bases outside the gene matches: 10. Looked up from germline, CDR1 is MDHEN and CDR2 is SYDVKM. The sample was memory CD4+ T cells sorted from blood. The subset is: CD45RA-negative fraction. The chain joins TRBV28 to TRBJ1-4; 7 nucleotides match TRBD1. The sequence was obtained from a man younger than 45 in good health. Here the CDR3 reads CASTRGGAEEKLFF. In nucleotides, the CDR3 is TGTGCCAGCACCCGAGGGGGCGCGGAGGAAAAACTGTTTTTT.